This T cell receptor beta chain was recorded in a study of T cell repertoires in cytomegalovirus infection. Study at large: Peptides in the study included HLA-C-restricted and HLA-B-restricted CMV epitopes. Indicated by public TCR beta signatures were CMV infection and matching HLA type. Study conclusions and caveats: The study found HLA-C-restricted CMV-specific TCR beta clonotypes dominating the ex vivo response.

The table lists this clonotype with a few counts. Its antigen is still unknown. A single record per CDR3 protein comes from TCRdb applying MiXCR to the reads. The data show more than 300,000 distinct CDR3 sequences, roughly 34% seen once. Germline CDR1 reads LNHDA; CDR2 reads SQIVND (reference sequence). This CDR3 spans 15 amino acids. V was clipped by 2 bases and J by 0 bases, with 8 bases between them. The sample was cultured PBMCs, taken from culture after CMV antigen stimulation. This sequence originates from a human donor in good health (CMV status not recorded). Some clones in this sample may be carry-over from other donors' samples. The rearrangement joins TRBV19 to TRBJ1-5; D is uncertain. CDR3 protein: CASSIRQYSNQPQHF. In nucleotides, the CDR3 is TGTGCCAGTAGTATAAGGCAGTATAGCAATCAGCCCCAGCATTTT.